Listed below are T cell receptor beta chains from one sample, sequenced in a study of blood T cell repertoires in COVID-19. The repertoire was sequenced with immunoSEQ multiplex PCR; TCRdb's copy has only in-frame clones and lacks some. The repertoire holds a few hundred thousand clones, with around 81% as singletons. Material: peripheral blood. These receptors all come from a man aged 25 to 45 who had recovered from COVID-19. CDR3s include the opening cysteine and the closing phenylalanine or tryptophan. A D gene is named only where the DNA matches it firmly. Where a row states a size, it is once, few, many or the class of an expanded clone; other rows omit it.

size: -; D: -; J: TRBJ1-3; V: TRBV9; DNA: TGTGCCAGCAGCGTAGCCCCTGGGCGTGGAAACACCATATATTTT; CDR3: CASSVAPGRGNTIYF
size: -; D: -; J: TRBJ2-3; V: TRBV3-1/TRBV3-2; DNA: TGTGCCAGCAGCCAACAGGACACAGATACGCAGTATTTT; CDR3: CASSQQDTDTQYF
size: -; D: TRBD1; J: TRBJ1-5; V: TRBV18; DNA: TGTGCCAGCTCACCCGGGACAGGGAATCAGCCCCAGCATTTT; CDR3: CASSPGTGNQPQHF
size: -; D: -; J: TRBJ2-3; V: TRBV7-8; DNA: TGTGCCAGCAGCTCTCAAGACTTCTACAAATTAGATACGCAGTATTTT; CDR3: CASSSQDFYKLDTQYF
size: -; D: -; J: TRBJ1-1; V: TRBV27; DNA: TGTGCCAGCAGTTTATCCCACAGGGTCTTAGAAGAAGCTTTCTTT; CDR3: CASSLSHRVLEEAFF
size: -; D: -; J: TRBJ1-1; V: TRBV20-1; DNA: TGCAGTGCCAACAGGAACACTGAAGCTTTCTTT; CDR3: CSANRNTEAFF
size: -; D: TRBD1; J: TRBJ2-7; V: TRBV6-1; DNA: TGTGCCAGCAGTGAAGCGTTCAGGACAGGGGAGGTTTGGCAGTACTTC; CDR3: CASSEAFRTGEVWQYF
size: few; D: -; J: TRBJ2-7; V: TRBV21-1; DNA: TGTGCCAGCCCCAAGGGGGAGTCCTACGAGCAGTACTTC; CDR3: CASPKGESYEQYF
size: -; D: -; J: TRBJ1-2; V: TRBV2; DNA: TGTGCCAGCAGTCCTCGGGACTATGGCTACACCTTC; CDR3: CASSPRDYGYTF
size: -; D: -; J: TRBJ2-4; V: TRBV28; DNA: TGTGCCAGCAGTTTAGGAGGGGTAGCCAAAAACATTCAGTACTTC; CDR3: CASSLGGVAKNIQYF
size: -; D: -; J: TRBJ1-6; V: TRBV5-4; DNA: TGTGCCAGCAGCTCGTACTCTAGACTCGGCTCACCCCTCCACTTT; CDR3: CASSSYSRLGSPLHF
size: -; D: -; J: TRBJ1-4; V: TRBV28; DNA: TGTGCCAGCAGTCCGAGGGCACCCAGCCATGAAAAACTGTTTTTT; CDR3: CASSPRAPSHEKLFF
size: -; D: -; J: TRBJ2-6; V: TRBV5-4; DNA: TGTGCCAGCAGCTCAGGAAACGCCAGGGAAGCATCTGGGGCCAACGTCCTGACTTTC; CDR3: CASSSGNAREASGANVLTF
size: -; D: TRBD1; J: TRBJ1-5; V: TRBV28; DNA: TGTGCCAGCAGTTTCAGGGGGAGCAATCAGCCCCAGCATTTT; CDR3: CASSFRGSNQPQHF
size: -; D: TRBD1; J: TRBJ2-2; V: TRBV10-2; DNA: TGCGCCAGCAGTGAGACAGGGGCCACCGGGGAGCTGTTTTTT; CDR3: CASSETGATGELFF
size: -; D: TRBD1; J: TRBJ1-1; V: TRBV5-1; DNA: TGCGCCAGCAGCCAGGGACAGGGGACCTCTGAAGCTTTCTTT; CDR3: CASSQGQGTSEAFF
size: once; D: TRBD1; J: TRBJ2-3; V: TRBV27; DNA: TGTGCCAGCAGTTTTTTGGGTTTCGGTCAGGGGGCGCCGAAAAGCACAGATACGCAGTATTTT; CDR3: CASSFLGFGQGAPKSTDTQYF
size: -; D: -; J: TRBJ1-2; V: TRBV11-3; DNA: TGTGCCAGCACCCCACAGGGCTTCTATGGCTACACCTTC; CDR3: CASTPQGFYGYTF
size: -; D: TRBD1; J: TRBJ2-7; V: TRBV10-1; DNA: TGCGCCAGCAGTGAGTCGCGTGTGGGGAGGGGGACAGGGTTCGAGCAGTACTTC; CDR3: CASSESRVGRGTGFEQYF
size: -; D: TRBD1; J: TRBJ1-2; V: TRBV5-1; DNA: TGCGCCAGCAGCTCTGGAGGGGGCGACTATGGCTACACCTTC; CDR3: CASSSGGGDYGYTF
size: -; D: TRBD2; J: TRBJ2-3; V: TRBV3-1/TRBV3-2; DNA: TGTGCCAGCAGCCAAGAGTTAGCGGGGTACACAGATACGCAGTATTTT; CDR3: CASSQELAGYTDTQYF
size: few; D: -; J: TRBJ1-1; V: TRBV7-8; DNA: TGTGCCAGCAGCTTAGTGGTTTCGCGGAGCACTGAAGCTTTCTTT; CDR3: CASSLVVSRSTEAFF
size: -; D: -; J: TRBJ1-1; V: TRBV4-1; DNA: TGCGCCAGCAGCCAAGGGTTGAGGAACACTGAAGCTTTCTTT; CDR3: CASSQGLRNTEAFF
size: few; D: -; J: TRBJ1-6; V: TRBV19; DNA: TGTGCCAGTAGTATGTCGCAGGGTTATAATTCACCCCTCCACTTT; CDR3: CASSMSQGYNSPLHF
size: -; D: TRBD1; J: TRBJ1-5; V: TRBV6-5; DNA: TGTGCCAGCAGCAAGACAGGGGAATATCAGCCCCAGCATTTT; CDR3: CASSKTGEYQPQHF
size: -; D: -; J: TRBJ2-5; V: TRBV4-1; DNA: TGCGCCAGCAGCCAAGATTTTAGCGGCTCCCAACTATTCCAAGAGACCCAGTACTTC; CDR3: CASSQDFSGSQLFQETQYF
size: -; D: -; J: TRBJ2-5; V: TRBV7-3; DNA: TGTGCCAGCAGCTTAACTAAGGACGGGGCCCAGTACTTC; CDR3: CASSLTKDGAQYF
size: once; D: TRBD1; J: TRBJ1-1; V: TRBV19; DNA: TGTGCCAGTAGCGACAGGGGTAGATCGAACACTGAAGCTTTCTTT; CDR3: CASSDRGRSNTEAFF
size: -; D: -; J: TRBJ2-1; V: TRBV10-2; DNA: TGCGCCAGCAGTCCCGTCTGGGAGCGGGAGCAGTTCTTC; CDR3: CASSPVWEREQFF
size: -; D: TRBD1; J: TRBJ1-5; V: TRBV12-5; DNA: TGTGCTAGTGGTTTGTGGGCAGGGGGCTTAAATTTTGATAGCAATCAGCCCCAGCATTTT; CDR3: CASGLWAGGLNFDSNQPQHF
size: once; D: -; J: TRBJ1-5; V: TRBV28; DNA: TGTGCCAGCCGGGGATTTGGCAATCAGCCCCAGCATTTT; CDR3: CASRGFGNQPQHF
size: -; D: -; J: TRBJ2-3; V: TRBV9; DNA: TGTGCCAGCAGCGTCCGATCACAGGGTAAAACAGATACGCAGTATTTT; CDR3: CASSVRSQGKTDTQYF
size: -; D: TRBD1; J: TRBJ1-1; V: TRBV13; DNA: TGTGCCAGCAGCGGGCGGCGACAGGGGTACACTGAAGCTTTCTTT; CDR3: CASSGRRQGYTEAFF
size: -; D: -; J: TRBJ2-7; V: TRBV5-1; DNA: TGCGCCAGCACCTCGGACAGCTCCTACGAGCAGTACTTC; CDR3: CASTSDSSYEQYF
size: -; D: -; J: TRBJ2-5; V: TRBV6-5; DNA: TGTGCCAGCACCCGCCCGGGTCGGGAGACCCAGTACTTC; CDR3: CASTRPGRETQYF
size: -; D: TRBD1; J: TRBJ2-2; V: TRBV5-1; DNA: TGCGCCAGCAGCAATCCGGACAGGGGTCTCGCCGGGGAGCTGTTTTTT; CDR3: CASSNPDRGLAGELFF
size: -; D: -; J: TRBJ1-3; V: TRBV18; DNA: TGTGCCAGCTCACCACCCACAGGGTCGACTGGAAACACCATATATTTT; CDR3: CASSPPTGSTGNTIYF
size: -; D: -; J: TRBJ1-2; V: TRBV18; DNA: TGTGCCAGCTCACCCTCGTCACTCAGGGTGGAGAGGACTAACTATGGCTACACCTTC; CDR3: CASSPSSLRVERTNYGYTF
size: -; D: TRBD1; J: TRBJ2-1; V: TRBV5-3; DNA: TGTGCCAGAAGCTTCCACAGGGGGCGCAGGAATGAGCAGTTCTTC; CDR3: CARSFHRGRRNEQFF
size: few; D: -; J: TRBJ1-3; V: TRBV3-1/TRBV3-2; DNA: TGTGCCAGCAGCCCCTTAGGAGGACCCAAAGGGTTAGACACCATATATTTT; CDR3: CASSPLGGPKGLDTIYF
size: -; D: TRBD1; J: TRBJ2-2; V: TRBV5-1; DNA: TGCGCCAGCAGCTTGAGGGGCCAGGGGGCCGGGGAGCTGTTTTTT; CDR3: CASSLRGQGAGELFF
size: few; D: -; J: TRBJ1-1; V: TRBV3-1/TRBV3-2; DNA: TGTGCCAGCAGCCAAATCCCGGGACTTCCGAACACTGAAGCTTTCTTT; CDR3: CASSQIPGLPNTEAFF
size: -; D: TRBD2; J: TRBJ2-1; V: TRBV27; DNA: TGTGCCAGCAGTCCTAACGGCGGGGGACTAGCGGGAAACAATGAGCAGTTCTTC; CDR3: CASSPNGGGLAGNNEQFF
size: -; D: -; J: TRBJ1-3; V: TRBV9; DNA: TGTGCCAGCAGCTCAGGGGTCGGGCGCTCTGGAAACACCATATATTTT; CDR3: CASSSGVGRSGNTIYF
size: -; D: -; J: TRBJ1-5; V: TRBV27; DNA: TGTGCCAGCAGTTTATCGTGGAGAGGACAGCCCCAGCATTTT; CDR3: CASSLSWRGQPQHF
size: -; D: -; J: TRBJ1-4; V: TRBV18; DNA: TGTGCCAGCTCACCGGCAAACCATAATGAAAAACTGTTTTTT; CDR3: CASSPANHNEKLFF